Given below is one TCR beta chain in context. Antigen: not known. Reverse transcription of 0.5 to 1 ug RNA was performed with random hexamers. TCRdb reprocessed the immunoSEQ multiplex PCR reads with MiXCR, giving one entry per CDR3 protein. The data show some 75,000 distinct CDR3 sequences, with approximately 94% seen just once and approximately 0.5% held by the top ten. Per germline, CDR1 MNHEY and CDR2 SMNVEV (reference sequence). This CDR3 has 15 residues. V gave up 8 bases and J gave up 9 bases, with 22 bases separating them. The source of the sample is a study of CD8 T cells in Susac syndrome. The study, taken as a whole, reports: Expansion of Susac CD8+ clones peaked in TEMRA cells and in active patients.

The receptor's source is a human donor with Susac syndrome. The V call is TRBV27, the J call TRBJ2-2, with D perhaps matching TRBD1 or TRBD2 (5 bases each). Sequencing was done on a sample of CD8+ T cells from PBMCs. The CDR3, as DNA: TGTGCCAGCGGCTTGGGGGATACTACTTTTCGGGAGCTGTTTTTT. It encodes CASGLGDTTFRELFF.